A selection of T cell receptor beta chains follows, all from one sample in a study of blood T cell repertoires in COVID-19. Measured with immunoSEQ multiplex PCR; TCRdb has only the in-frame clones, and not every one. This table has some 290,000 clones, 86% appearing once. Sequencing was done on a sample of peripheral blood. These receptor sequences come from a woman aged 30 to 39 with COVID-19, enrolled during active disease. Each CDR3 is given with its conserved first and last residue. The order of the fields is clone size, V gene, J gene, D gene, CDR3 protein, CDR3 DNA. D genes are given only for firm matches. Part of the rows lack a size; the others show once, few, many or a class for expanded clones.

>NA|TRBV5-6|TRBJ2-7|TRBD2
CASSLSLAGGWEQYF
TGTGCCAGCAGCTTGAGCCTAGCGGGGGGATGGGAGCAGTACTTC
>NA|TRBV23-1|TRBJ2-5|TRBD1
CASSLGTGLLQETQYF
TGCGCCAGCAGTCTCGGGACAGGGTTACTCCAAGAGACCCAGTACTTC
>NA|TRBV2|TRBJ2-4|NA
CASSEEAGPKNIQYF
TGTGCCAGCAGTGAAGAGGCAGGGCCCAAAAACATTCAGTACTTC
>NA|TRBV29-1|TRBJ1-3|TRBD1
CSVMTLTGKGNTIYF
TGCAGCGTTATGACCCTGACAGGGAAAGGAAACACCATATATTTT
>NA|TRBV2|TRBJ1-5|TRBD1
CASSGTGGGQPQHF
TGTGCCAGCAGTGGGACAGGGGGCGGTCAGCCCCAGCATTTT
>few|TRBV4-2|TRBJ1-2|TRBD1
CASSQPADRGYGYTF
TGTGCCAGCAGCCAACCCGCGGACAGGGGGTACGGCTACACCTTC
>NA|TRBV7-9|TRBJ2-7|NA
CASSGTTTYEQYF
TGTGCCAGCAGCGGGACAACGACCTACGAGCAGTACTTC
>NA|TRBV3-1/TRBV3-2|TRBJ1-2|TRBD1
CASSLGTGNYYGYTF
TGTGCCAGCAGCCTCGGGACAGGGAACTACTATGGCTACACCTTC
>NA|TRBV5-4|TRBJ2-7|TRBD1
CASSSRDRGKYEQYF
TGTGCCAGCAGCTCCCGGGACAGGGGAAAATACGAGCAGTACTTC
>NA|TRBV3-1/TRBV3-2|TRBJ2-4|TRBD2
CASSQLAGGRGAWNIQYF
TGTGCCAGCAGCCAATTGGCGGGGGGCCGGGGCGCGTGGAACATTCAGTACTTC
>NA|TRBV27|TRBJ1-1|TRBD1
CASRMTGGNTEAFF
TGTGCCAGCAGGATGACAGGGGGAAACACTGAAGCTTTCTTT
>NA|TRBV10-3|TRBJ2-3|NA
CAISPEGDTQYF
TGTGCCATCAGCCCGGAGGGAGATACGCAGTATTTT
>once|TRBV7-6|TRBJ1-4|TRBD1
CASSADRGWGEKLFF
TGTGCCAGCAGCGCCGACAGGGGGTGGGGTGAAAAACTGTTTTTT
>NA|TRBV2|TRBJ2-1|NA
CASSLLNEQFF
TGTGCCAGCAGCCTACTCAATGAGCAGTTCTTC
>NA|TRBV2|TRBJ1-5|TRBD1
CASRARQGRKDQPQHF
TGTGCCAGCAGGGCGAGACAGGGGAGAAAGGATCAGCCCCAGCATTTT
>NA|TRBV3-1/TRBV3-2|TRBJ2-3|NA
CASSHLLAGLYF
TGTGCCAGCAGCCATTTGCTCGCGGGGTTATATTTT
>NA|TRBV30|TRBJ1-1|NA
CAWSQQENTEAFF
TGTGCCTGGAGTCAACAGGAGAACACTGAAGCTTTCTTT
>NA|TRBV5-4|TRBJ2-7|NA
CATGGGGKQYF
TGTGCCACAGGGGGCGGGGGAAAGCAGTACTTC
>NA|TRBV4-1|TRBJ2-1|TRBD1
CASSSPGQAYNEQFF
TGCGCCAGCAGCTCCCCGGGACAGGCCTACAATGAGCAGTTCTTC
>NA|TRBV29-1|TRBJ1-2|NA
CSVGQVLNYGYTF
TGCAGCGTTGGACAGGTCCTCAACTATGGCTACACCTTC
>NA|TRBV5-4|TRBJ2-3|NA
CASSPPLYF
TGTGCCAGCAGCCCCCCCCTGTATTTT
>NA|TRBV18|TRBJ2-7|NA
CASSPLARGNYEQYF
TGTGCCAGCTCACCGCTCGCCAGGGGTAACTACGAGCAGTACTTC
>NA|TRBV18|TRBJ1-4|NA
CASSPAGYNEKLFF
TGTGCCAGCTCACCGGCAGGGTATAATGAAAAACTGTTTTTT
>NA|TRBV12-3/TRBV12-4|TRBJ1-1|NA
CASSPGGVEAFF
TGTGCCAGCAGCCCTGGAGGGGTTGAAGCTTTCTTT
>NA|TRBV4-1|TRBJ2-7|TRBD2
CASSQPLAGKSSYEQYF
TGCGCCAGCAGCCAACCTCTAGCGGGGAAGAGCTCCTACGAGCAGTACTTC
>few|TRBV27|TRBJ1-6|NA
CASSLSWTSSYNSPLHF
TGTGCCAGCAGTTTAAGCTGGACAAGCTCCTATAATTCACCCCTCCACTTT
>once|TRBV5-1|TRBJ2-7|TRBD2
CASSLSGEYYEQYF
TGCGCCAGCAGTCTTAGCGGGGAGTACTACGAGCAGTACTTC
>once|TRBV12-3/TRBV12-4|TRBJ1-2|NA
CASRPTGFGGYTF
TGTGCCAGCAGACCTACAGGGTTTGGTGGCTACACCTTC
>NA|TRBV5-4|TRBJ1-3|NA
CASSYGLRGQGNTIYF
TGTGCCAGCAGCTATGGCCTACGAGGGCAGGGAAACACCATATATTTT
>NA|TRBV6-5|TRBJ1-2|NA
CASSKTEYGYTF
TGTGCCAGCAGCAAAACGGAGTATGGCTACACCTTC
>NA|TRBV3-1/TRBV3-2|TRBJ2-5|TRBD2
CASSQGTSGVETQYF
TGTGCCAGCAGCCAAGGGACTAGCGGGGTAGAGACCCAGTACTTC
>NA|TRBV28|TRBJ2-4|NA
CASSFYQGEDIQYF
TGTGCCAGCAGTTTTTACCAGGGTGAGGACATTCAGTACTTC
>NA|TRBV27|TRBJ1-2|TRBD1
CASSDRGRGGYTF
TGTGCCAGCAGTGACAGGGGGCGTGGAGGCTACACCTTC
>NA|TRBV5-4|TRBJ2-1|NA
CASSWSAGNEQFF
TGTGCCAGCAGCTGGAGTGCGGGGAATGAGCAGTTCTTC
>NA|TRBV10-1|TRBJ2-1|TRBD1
CASSETRTGEYEQFF
TGCGCCAGCAGTGAGACCCGGACAGGGGAATATGAGCAGTTCTTC
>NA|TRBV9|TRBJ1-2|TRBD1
CASSVGGQGSYGYTF
TGTGCCAGCAGCGTAGGGGGACAGGGGAGTTATGGCTACACCTTC
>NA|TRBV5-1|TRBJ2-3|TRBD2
CASSLAAGGPSTDTQYF
TGCGCCAGCAGCTTGGCTGCGGGGGGGCCCAGCACAGATACGCAGTATTTT
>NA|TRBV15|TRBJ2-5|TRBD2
CATSRDRAGVWETQYF
TGTGCCACCAGCAGAGACAGAGCGGGGGTTTGGGAGACCCAGTACTTC
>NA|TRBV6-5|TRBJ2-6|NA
CAAIGWANVLTF
TGTGCCGCCATCGGGTGGGCCAACGTCCTGACTTTC
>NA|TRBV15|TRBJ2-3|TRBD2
CATGAGGADTQYF
TGTGCCACCGGCGCTGGGGGGGCAGATACGCAGTATTTT
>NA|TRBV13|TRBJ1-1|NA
CASSLKLTGAFF
TGTGCCAGCAGCTTAAAACTGACCGGGGCTTTCTTT
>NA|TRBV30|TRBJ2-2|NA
CAGNRVTGELFF
TGTGCCGGCAACAGGGTCACCGGGGAGCTGTTTTTT
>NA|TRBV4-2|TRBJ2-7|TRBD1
CASSQRNRDREAQYF
TGTGCCAGCAGCCAACGTAACCGGGACAGAGAGGCGCAGTACTTC